The following is a T cell receptor (beta chain) sequence with its context. The sample comes from a study of blood T cell repertoires in COVID-19. About the study: Spain, Italy and the United States supplied samples that represented acute and convalescent COVID-19. In each case, the material was cDNA or gDNA derived from T cells, B-cell-depleted T cells, or PBMCs.

CDR1 is MNHNS and CDR2 is SASEGT in the germline V gene. This CDR3 has 18 residues. V trimming: 2 bases; J trimming: 3 bases; junction bases outside the gene matches: 12. Source study methods: Estimates of nucleated cell counts were drawn from the amplification of reference gene primers. The repertoire was sequenced with immunoSEQ multiplex PCR; TCRdb's copy has only in-frame clones and lacks some. The V and J calls and clone size are taken from that table; D and trimming were inferred from the DNA. Counted here are 410,000 or so clones, roughly 88% occurring once; the ten biggest clones make up more than 1.4%.

The receptor's source is a woman in her twenties or thirties with active or convalescent COVID-19. The source material was peripheral blood. The chain couples TRBV6-1 to TRBJ1-3, with 8 positions matching TRBD1. In nucleotides, the CDR3 is TGTGCCAGCAGTGAAAAGCTTGAAGGCAGGGGGCTTGGAAACACCATATATTTT. Encoded protein: CASSEKLEGRGLGNTIYF.